Following are 9 T cell receptor beta chains from one sample sequenced in a study of cytomegalovirus exposure and HLA in healthy donors. The primer mix had 60 Vbeta and 13 Jbeta primers. Using immunoSEQ multiplex PCR, the repertoire was profiled, and TCRdb retains in-frame clones only, with some absent. This table has around 170,000 clones, roughly 82% appearing once. The material sequenced was PBMCs. The receptors shown here come from a woman aged 50 to 60 in good health and CMV-seronegative.

The gene calls are TRBV30 and TRBJ2-7; unclear D gene. V dropped 1 base and J dropped 2 bases, with 6 bases sitting between them. The length of the CDR3 is 12 residues. The germline gives CDR1 GTSNPN, CDR2 SVGIG (reference sequence). The DNA of the CDR3 is TGTGCCTGGAGTGGGCAGACCTACGAGCAGTACTTC. Residues: CAWSGQTYEQYF.

The V call is TRBV4-2, the J call TRBJ2-7; D gene uncertain. Trimming removed 3 bases from V and 7 bases from J, with 13 bases in between. Germline V gives CDR1 LGHNA, CDR2 YNFKEQ. This CDR3 has 13 residues. The DNA for the CDR3 is TGTGCCAGCAGCCAGTTAGCAGAAGTGGAGCAGTACTTC. This sequence encodes CASSQLAEVEQYF.

J is TRBJ2-7 and V is TRBV5-4; no clear D gene. Germline V gene sequence: CDR1 SGHNT, CDR2 YYREEE (reference sequence). The V end was cut by 0 bases, the J end by 3 bases, with 7 bases between. This CDR3 is 13 amino acids long. CDR3 sequence (DNA): TGTGCCAGCAGCTTGGCCTCCGGCTACGAGCAGTACTTC. Translating gives CASSLASGYEQYF.

This rearrangement joins TRBV18 to TRBJ1-5, with 10 bases that match TRBD1. Germline V gives CDR1 KGHSH, CDR2 LQKENI. The CDR3 runs to 16 residues. V lost 3 bases to trimming and J lost 2 bases; unmatched junction nucleotides: 4. The CDR3 here is CASSPTGTGGNQPQHF. DNA for the CDR3: TGTGCCAGCTCACCCACCGGGACAGGGGGCAATCAGCCCCAGCATTTT.

In its sample, this clone was seen once. The CDR3 DNA sequence: TGTGCCTCCCCCCACAAAACAGGCAATCAGCCCCAGCATTTT. It yields the protein CASPHKTGNQPQHF. J is TRBJ1-5 and V is TRBV30; no firm D call. V lost 7 bases to trimming and J lost 2 bases, with 15 bases between them. The CDR3 runs to 14 residues. Germline V gives CDR1 GTSNPN, CDR2 SVGIG (reference sequence).

The DNA for the CDR3 is TGTGCCAGCAGCCAGACAGGGGGAGGCTATGGCTACACCTTC. The encoded protein is CASSQTGGGYGYTF. V gene TRBV4-2 combines with J gene TRBJ1-2; TRBD1 agrees at 9 bases. The CDR3 is 14 residues long. The V gene's germline CDR1 is LGHNA and CDR2 YNFKEQ. The junction had 3 bases not matched to a gene; V was cut back by 3 bases and J by 4 bases.

This chain joins TRBV7-2 and TRBJ2-7; maybe TRBD2 (5 bases). V lost 6 bases, J lost 0 bases, and 12 bases lay in between. CDR1 is SGHTA and CDR2 is FQGNSA in the germline V gene. This CDR3 has 14 amino acids. In nucleotides, the CDR3 is TGTGCCAGCAGACCGGACTGGAGCTCCTACGAGCAGTACTTC. Translating gives CASRPDWSSYEQYF. Filled out from reference TRBV7-2 and TRBJ2-7, the complete variable domain reads GAGVSQSPSNKVTEKGKDVELRCDPISGHTALYWYRQSLGQGLEFLIYFQGNSAPDKSGLPSDRFSAERTGGSVSTLTIQRTQQEDSAVYLCASRPDWSSYEQYFGPGTRLTVT.

The chain recombines TRBV10-3 with TRBJ2-3, with 11 bases aligning to TRBD1. This CDR3 is 15 amino acids long. V dropped 6 bases and J dropped 3; count of bases not matched to a gene: 5. From germline, CDR1 is ENHRY and CDR2 SYGVKD. The DNA of the CDR3 is TGTGCCATCAGCCGGGGACAGGGGGGTACAGATACGCAGTATTTT. It yields the protein CAISRGQGGTDTQYF.

This clone was seen once. The chain carries TRBV10-3 and TRBJ1-2, with 9 bases fitting TRBD1. Trimming cost V 7 bases and J 8 bases; bases outside gene matches: 14. Germline CDR1 is ENHRY and CDR2 is SYGVKD. This CDR3 is built from 15 residues. In DNA, the CDR3 is TGTGCCATCATCCACGACCCGACAGGGGGTGAAGGCTACACCTTC. Its protein product is CAIIHDPTGGEGYTF.